This TCR beta chain is drawn from a study of OX40 agonist ivuxolimab in advanced cancers. About the investigation overall: The costimulatory receptor OX40 (CD134) was targeted by ivuxolimab, a fully human IgG2 agonistic monoclonal antibody. Intravenous ivuxolimab was administered to patients every 2 weeks at six dose levels: 0.01, 0.1, 0.3, 1.5, 3 and 10 mg/kg. Of the roughly 52 dose-escalation patients, hepatocellular carcinoma was present in approximately 20, melanoma in around 15, renal cell carcinoma in 9 and head and neck cancer in 9. In the dose-escalation cohort, approximately 80% of patients were male, and the mean age was approximately 60 years with a range of roughly 20 to 85. Prior anti-PD-1, anti-PD-L1 or anti-CTLA-4 therapy was permitted, and roughly two fifths of dose-escalation patients had received checkpoint inhibitors. Three dose-escalation patients achieved partial responses, one with hepatocellular carcinoma and two with cutaneous melanoma. Peripheral TCRbeta sequencing was intended to test whether TCR sequence diversity was altered and clonal T-cell expansion was caused by ivuxolimab. The paper describes the monotherapy dose-escalation part (N = 52 patients) of the phase I trial of ivuxolimab. Here is what the overall study found, with its caveats: In the 0.1-3.0 mg/kg groups, partial responders were among the patients with the lowest normalized peripheral clonal expansion, particularly in CD8+ T cells. Low levels of normalized T-cell clonal expansion were also shown by some nonresponding patients. At doses of 0.1 to 3.0 mg/kg, clonal expansion of both CD4+ and CD8+ blood T cells was observed from baseline to week 6. The antigen specificity of the peripheral T cells that underwent clonal expansion was not determined. After ivuxolimab, more expanded clones were found on average in CD8+ T cells than in CD4+ T cells.

Comments on this clone: Its binding antigen is unknown. The sample holds no much larger clone one base away, and base qualities are not on file.

CDR1 SGHVS and CDR2 FQNEAQ were looked up in the germline V gene. Including the terminal cysteine and phenylalanine, the CDR3 comprises 15 residues. The retained sequence is limited to the CDR3, 45 bases, with the frame set at the first base. The junction carries 15 bases between V and J, which are trimmed by 7 bases and 2 bases respectively. Genomic DNA was isolated from the sorted cells so that the TCRbeta CDR3 region could be sequenced. The immunoSEQ Assay was used to sequence the TCRbeta CDR3 regions. Here the immuneACCESS table is served through TCRdb, limited to in-frame sequences with V and J called. Missing clones are a known gap in these copies; in checked studies unresolved V genes cover under half, and the rest lacks a known reason. The sample records tens of thousands of clones, 75% to 90% of which are singletons. The ten largest clones take up 2.5% to 3% of the sample. The trial excluded patients who had a history of autoimmune disease or who were on systemic immunosuppression. Peripheral blood for TCR sequencing was collected from all dose cohorts at baseline, on cycle 4 day 1, and on cycle 7 day 1. Samples were obtained from an open-label, multicenter, first-in-human phase I dose-escalation trial of ivuxolimab. Adults with locally advanced or metastatic melanoma, renal cell carcinoma, hepatocellular carcinoma or head and neck squamous cell carcinoma were enrolled in the trial. CD4+ and CD8+ T cells were sorted separately from peripheral blood before TCR sequencing.

The specimen was CD4+ or CD8+ T cells sorted from blood, collected in a trial of the OX40 agonist ivuxolimab. The chain is encoded by TRBV7-8 joined to TRBJ1-3; the D gene assignment is ambiguous. This receptor was taken from an adult with an advanced solid tumor such as melanoma, head and neck, liver or kidney cancer. CDR3 region: CASTFPGRAGNTIYF. At the DNA level, the sequence is TGTGCCAGCACCTTTCCCGGGAGGGCTGGAAACACCATATATTTT.